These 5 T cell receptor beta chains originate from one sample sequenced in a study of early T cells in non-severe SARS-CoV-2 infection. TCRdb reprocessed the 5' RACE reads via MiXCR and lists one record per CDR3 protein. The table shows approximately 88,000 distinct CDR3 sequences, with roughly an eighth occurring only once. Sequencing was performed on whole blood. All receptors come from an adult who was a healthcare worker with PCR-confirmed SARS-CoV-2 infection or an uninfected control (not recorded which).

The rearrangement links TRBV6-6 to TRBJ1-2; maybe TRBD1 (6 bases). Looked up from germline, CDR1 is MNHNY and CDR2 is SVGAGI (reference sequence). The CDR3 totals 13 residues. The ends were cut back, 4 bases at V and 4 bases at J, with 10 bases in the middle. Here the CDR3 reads CASSFGQSYGYTF. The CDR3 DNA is TGTGCCAGCAGTTTCGGACAGAGCTATGGCTACACCTTC.

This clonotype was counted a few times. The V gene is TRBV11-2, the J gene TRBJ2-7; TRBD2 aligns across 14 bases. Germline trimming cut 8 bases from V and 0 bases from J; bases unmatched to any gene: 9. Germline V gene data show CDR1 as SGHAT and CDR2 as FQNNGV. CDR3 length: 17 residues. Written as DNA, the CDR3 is TGTGCCAGCGCCTCCGGACTAGCGGGGGGTAGCTCCTACGAGCAGTACTTC. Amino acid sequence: CASASGLAGGSSYEQYF.

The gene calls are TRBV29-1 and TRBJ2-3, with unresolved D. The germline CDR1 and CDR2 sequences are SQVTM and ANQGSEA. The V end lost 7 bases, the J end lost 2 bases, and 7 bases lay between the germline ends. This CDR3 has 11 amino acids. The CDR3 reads CSAGYTDTQYF. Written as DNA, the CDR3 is TGCAGCGCCGGTTACACAGATACGCAGTATTTT.

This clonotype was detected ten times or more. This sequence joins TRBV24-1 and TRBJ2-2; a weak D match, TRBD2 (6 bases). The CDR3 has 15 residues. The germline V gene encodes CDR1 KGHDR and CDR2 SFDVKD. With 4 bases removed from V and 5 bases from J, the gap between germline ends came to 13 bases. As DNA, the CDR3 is TGTGCCACCAGTGACCCTGGGACTGGGACCGGGGAGCTGTTTTTT. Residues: CATSDPGTGTGELFF.

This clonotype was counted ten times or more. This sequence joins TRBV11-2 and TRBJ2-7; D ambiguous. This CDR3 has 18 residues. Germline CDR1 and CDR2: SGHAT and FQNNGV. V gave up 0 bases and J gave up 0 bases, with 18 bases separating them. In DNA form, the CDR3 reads TGTGCCAGCAGCTTAGATACATTCAGGTCTAGGAGCTCCTACGAGCAGTACTTC. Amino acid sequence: CASSLDTFRSRSSYEQYF.